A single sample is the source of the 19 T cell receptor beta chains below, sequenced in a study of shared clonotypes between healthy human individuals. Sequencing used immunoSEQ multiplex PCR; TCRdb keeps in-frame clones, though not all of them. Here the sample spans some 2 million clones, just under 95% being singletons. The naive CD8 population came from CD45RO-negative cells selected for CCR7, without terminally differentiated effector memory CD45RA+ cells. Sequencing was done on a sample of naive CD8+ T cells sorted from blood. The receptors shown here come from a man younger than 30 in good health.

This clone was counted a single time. This CDR3 is CASNWEAGFPYEQYF. CDR3 DNA: TGTGCCAGCAACTGGGAAGCGGGATTCCCCTACGAGCAGTACTTC. This sequence joins TRBV6-6 and TRBJ2-7, with 7 bases identical to TRBD2. The trim removed 7 bases at V and 2 bases at J, leaving 11 bases unmatched. There are 15 residues in the CDR3. CDR1 is MNHNY and CDR2 is SVGAGI in the germline V gene (reference sequence).

CDR3 amino acids: CACSGESNYGYTF. DNA for the CDR3: TGTGCCTGCTCCGGGGAGTCTAACTATGGCTACACCTTC. The chain uses TRBV30 and TRBJ1-2; the D is unclear. Per germline, CDR1 GTSNPN and CDR2 SVGIG (reference sequence). V was trimmed by 6 bases and J by 0 bases, leaving 11 bases between them. The CDR3 sequence is 13 residues long.

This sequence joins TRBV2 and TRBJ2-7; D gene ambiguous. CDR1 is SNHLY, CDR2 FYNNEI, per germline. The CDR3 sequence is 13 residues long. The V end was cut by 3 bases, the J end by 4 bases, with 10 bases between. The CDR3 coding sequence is TGTGCCAGCAGTGACCATAGAGGATACGAGCAGTACTTC. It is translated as CASSDHRGYEQYF.

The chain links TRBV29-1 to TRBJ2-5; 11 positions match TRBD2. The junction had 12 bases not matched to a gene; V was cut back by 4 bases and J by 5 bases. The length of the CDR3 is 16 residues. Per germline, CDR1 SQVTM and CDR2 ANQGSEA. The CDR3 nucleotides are TGCAGCGTTGTACTAGCGGGAGAAGTGGTCGGGGAGACCCAGTACTTC. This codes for CSVVLAGEVVGETQYF.

The CDR3: CASSSLNPDIISGNTIYF. CDR3 sequence (DNA): TGTGCCAGCAGCTCCCTAAATCCAGATATCATCTCTGGAAACACCATATATTTT. The chain employs TRBV7-8 and TRBJ1-3; D gene ambiguous. CDR1 and CDR2 (germline): SGHVS, FQNEAQ. With 4 bases removed from V and 0 bases from J, the gap between germline ends came to 19 bases. This CDR3 region has 18 residues. The complete variable domain, with remaining parts taken from reference TRBV7-8 and TRBJ1-3, reads GAGVSQSPRYKVAKRGQDVALRCDPISGHVSLFWYQQALGQGPEFLTYFQNEAQLDKSGLPSDRFFAERPEGSVSTLKIQRTQQEDSAVYLCASSSLNPDIISGNTIYFGEGSWLTVV.

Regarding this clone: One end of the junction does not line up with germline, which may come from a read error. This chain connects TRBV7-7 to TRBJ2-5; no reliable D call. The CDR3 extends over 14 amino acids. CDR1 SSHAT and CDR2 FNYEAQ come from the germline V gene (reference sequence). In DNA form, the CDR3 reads TGTGCTAGCAGCTTACGCCTTCCACCAGAGACCCAGTACTTC. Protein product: CASSLRLPPETQYF.

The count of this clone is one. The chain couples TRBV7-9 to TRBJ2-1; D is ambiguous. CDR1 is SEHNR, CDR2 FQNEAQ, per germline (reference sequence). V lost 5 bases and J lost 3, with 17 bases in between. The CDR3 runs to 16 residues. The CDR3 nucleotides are TGTGCCAGCAGCCTACCCGATTCGGCGTTCTACAATGAGCAGTTCTTC. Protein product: CASSLPDSAFYNEQFF.

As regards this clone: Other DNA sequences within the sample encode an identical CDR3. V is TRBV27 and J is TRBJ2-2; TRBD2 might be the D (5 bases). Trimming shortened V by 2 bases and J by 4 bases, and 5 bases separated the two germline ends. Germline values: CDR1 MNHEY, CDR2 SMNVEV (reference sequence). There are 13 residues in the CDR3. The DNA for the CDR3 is TGTGCCAGCAGTTTAGGGAGCACCGGGGAGCTGTTTTTT. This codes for CASSLGSTGELFF.

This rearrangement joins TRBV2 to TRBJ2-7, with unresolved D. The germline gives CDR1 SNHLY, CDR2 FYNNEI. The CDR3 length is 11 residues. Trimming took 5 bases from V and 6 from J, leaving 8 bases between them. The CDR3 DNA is TGTGCCAGCAGTCCCTCCCTCGAGCAGTACTTC. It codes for CASSPSLEQYF.

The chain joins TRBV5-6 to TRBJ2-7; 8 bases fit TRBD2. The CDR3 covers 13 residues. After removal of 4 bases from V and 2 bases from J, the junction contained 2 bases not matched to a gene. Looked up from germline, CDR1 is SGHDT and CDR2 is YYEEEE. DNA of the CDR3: TGTGCCAGCAGCGAAGCGGGAGCCTACGAGCAGTACTTC. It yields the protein CASSEAGAYEQYF. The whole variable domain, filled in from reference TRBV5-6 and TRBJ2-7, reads DAGVTQSPTHLIKTRGQQVTLRCSPKSGHDTVSWYQQALGQGPQFIFQYYEEEERQRGNFPDRFSGHQFPNYSSELNVNALLLGDSALYLCASSEAGAYEQYFGPGTRLTVT.

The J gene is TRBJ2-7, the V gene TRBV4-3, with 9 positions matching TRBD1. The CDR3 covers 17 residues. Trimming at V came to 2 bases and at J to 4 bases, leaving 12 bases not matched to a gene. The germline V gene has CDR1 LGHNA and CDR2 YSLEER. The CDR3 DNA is TGCGCCAGCAGCCAAACTGTCATGGGACAGGGTTATTACGAGCAGTACTTC. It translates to CASSQTVMGQGYYEQYF.

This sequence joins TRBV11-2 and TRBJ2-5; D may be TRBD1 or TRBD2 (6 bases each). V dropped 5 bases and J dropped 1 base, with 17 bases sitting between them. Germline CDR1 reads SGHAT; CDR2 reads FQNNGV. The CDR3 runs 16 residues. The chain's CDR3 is CASSPGGLRVQETQYF. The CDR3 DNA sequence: TGTGCCAGCAGCCCCGGGGGCCTGAGGGTCCAAGAGACCCAGTACTTC.

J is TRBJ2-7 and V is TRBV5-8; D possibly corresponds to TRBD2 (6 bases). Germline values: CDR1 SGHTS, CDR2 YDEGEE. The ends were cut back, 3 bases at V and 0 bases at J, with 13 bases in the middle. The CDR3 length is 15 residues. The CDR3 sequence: CASSWGRQTSYEQYF. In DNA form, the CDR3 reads TGTGCCAGCAGCTGGGGGAGGCAGACCTCCTACGAGCAGTACTTC.

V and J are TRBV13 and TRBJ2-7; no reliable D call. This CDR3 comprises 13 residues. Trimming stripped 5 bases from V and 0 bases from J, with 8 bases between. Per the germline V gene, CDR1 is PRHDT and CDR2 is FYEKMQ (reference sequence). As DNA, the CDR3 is TGTGCCAGCAGCCCCCATGACTCCTACGAGCAGTACTTC. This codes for CASSPHDSYEQYF.

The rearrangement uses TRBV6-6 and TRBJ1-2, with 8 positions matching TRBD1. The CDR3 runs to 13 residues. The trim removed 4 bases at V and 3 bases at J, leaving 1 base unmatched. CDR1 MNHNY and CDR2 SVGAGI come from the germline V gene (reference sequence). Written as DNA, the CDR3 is TGTGCCAGCAGTTCGGACAGGGACTATGGCTACACCTTC. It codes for CASSSDRDYGYTF.

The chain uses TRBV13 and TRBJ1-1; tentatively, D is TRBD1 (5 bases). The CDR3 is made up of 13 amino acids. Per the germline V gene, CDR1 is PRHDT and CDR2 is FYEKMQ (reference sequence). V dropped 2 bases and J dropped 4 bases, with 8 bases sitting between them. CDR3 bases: TGTGCCAGCAGCTTATTCGGGGCCACTGAAGCTTTCTTT. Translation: CASSLFGATEAFF.

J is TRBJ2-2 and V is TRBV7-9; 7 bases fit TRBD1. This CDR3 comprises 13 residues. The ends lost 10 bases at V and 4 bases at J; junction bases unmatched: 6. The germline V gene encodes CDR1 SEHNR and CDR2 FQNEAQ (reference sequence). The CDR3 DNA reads TGTGCCAACGACAGGGCGGGCACCGGGGAGCTGTTTTTT. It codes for CANDRAGTGELFF. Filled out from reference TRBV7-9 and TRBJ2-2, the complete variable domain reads DTGVSQNPRHKITKRGQNVTFRCDPISEHNRLYWYRQTLGQGPEFLTYFQNEAQLEKSRLLSDRFSAERPKGSFSTLEIQRTEQGDSAMYLCANDRAGTGELFFGEGSRLTVL.

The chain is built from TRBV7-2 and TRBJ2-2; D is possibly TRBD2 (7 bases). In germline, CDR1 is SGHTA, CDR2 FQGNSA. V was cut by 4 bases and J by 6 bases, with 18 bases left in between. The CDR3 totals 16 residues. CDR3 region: CASSSLEGGYAGELFF. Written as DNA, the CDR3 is TGTGCCAGCAGCTCCCTCGAGGGGGGGTACGCCGGGGAGCTGTTTTTT.

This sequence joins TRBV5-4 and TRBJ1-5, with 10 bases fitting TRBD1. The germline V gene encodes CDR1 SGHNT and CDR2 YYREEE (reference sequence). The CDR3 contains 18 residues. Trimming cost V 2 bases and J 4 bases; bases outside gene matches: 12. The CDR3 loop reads CASSFKLTGGIGNQPQHF. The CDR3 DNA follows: TGTGCCAGCAGCTTTAAACTGACAGGGGGCATCGGAAATCAGCCCCAGCATTTT.